The present T cell receptor beta chain was sequenced within a study of blood T cells in healthy people across ages. Staff drew roughly 10 milliliters of peripheral blood from each donor. Samples had at least 7 million PBMCs isolated from them. PCR was performed a second time for about 7 to 11 cycles using a sample-barcoded 5' primer and a J-beta primer mix. TCRdb re-analysed the 5' RACE reads in MiXCR, keeping a single row per CDR3 protein. This table holds roughly 1.9 million distinct CDR3 sequences, 35% to 50% found once. Per germline, CDR1 LGHDT and CDR2 YNNKEL (reference sequence). V was trimmed by 4 bases and J by 0 bases, leaving 12 bases between them. This CDR3 has 15 residues.

This receptor was taken from a human donor in good health. This chain links TRBV3-1 with TRBJ1-1; no clear D. What was sequenced was blood. CDR3 nucleotide sequence: TGTGCCAGCAGCCTTCTAAGGACGTTGAACACTGAAGCTTTCTTT. This translates into CASSLLRTLNTEAFF.